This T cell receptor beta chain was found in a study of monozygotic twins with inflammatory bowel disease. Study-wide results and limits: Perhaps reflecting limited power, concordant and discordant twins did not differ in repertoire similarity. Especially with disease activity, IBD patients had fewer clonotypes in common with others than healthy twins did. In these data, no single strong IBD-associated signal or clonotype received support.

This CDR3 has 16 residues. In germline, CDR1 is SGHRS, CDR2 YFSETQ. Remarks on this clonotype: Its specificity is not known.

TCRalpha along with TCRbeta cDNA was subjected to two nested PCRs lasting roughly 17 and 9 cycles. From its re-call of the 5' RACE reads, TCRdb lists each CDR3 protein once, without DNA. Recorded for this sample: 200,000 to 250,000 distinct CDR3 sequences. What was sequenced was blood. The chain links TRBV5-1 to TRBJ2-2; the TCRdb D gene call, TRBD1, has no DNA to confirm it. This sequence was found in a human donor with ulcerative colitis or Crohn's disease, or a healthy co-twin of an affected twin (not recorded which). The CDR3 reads CASSPDRGLGSGELFF.